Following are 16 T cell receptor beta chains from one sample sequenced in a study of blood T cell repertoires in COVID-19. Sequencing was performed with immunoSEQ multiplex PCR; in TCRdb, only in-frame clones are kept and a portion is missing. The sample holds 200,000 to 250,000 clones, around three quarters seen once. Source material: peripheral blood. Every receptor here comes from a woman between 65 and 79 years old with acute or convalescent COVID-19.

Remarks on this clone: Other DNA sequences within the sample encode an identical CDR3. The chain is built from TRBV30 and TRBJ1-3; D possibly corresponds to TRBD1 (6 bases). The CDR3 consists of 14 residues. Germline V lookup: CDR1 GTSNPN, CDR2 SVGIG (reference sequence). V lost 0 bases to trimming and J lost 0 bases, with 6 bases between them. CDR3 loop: CAWSVGGSGNTIYF. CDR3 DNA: TGTGCCTGGAGTGTAGGGGGCTCTGGAAACACCATATATTTT.

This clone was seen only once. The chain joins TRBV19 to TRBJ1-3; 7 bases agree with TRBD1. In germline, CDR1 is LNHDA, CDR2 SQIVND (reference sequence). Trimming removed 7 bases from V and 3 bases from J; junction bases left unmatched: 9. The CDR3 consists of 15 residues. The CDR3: CASTSTDRLGNTIYF. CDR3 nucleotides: TGTGCCAGTACCTCGACGGACAGGCTTGGAAACACCATATATTTT.

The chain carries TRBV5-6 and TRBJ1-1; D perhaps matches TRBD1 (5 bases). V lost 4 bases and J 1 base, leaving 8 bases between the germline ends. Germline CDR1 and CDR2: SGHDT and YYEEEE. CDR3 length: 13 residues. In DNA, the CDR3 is TGTGCCAGCAGCCACGACAGGAACACTGAAGCTTTCTTT. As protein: CASSHDRNTEAFF.

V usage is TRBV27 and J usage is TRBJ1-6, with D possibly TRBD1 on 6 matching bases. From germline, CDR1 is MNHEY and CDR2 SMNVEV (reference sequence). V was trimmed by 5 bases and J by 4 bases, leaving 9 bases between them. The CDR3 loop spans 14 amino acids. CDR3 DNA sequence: TGTGCCAGCAGTAGGACAGTTTATAATTCACCCCTCCACTTT. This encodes CASSRTVYNSPLHF.

The CDR3 here is CASSPPVGAGPYNEQFF. As DNA, the CDR3 is TGTGCCAGCAGTCCACCCGTAGGAGCGGGGCCTTACAATGAGCAGTTCTTC. The rearrangement links TRBV27 to TRBJ2-1; 7 bases are a match to TRBD2. The CDR3 length is 17 residues. J gave up 4 bases and V 5 bases, and 14 bases lay outside the gene matches. Germline assignment: CDR1 MNHEY and CDR2 SMNVEV (reference sequence).

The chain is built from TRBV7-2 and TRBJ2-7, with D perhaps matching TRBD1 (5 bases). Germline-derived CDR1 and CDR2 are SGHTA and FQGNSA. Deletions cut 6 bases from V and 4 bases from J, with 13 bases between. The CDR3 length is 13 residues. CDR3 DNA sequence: TGTGCCAGCAGTTACAGGCAAGGGTACGAGCAGTACTTC. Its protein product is CASSYRQGYEQYF.

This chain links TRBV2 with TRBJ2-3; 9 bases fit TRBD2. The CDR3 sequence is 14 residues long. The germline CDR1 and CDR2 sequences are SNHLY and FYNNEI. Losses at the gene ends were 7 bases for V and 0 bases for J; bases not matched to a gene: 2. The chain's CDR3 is CASTTSGSTDTQYF. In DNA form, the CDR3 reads TGTGCCAGCACGACTAGCGGCAGCACAGATACGCAGTATTTT. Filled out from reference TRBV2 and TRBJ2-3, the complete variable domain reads EPEVTQTPSHQVTQMGQEVILRCVPISNHLYFYWYRQILGQKVEFLVSFYNNEISEKSEIFDDQFSVERPDGSNFTLKIRSTKLEDSAMYFCASTTSGSTDTQYFGPGTRLTVL.

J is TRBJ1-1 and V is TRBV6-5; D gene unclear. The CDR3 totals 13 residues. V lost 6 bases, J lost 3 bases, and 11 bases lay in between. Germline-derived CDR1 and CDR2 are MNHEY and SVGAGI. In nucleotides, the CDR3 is TGTGCCAGCAGGTTACAGAGGGACACTGAAGCTTTCTTT. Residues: CASRLQRDTEAFF.

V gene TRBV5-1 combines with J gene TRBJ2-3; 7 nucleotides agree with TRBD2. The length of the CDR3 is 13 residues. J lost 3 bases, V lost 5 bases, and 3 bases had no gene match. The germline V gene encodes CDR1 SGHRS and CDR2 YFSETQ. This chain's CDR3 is CASRFGRTDTQYF. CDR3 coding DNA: TGCGCCAGCAGGTTCGGGAGGACAGATACGCAGTATTTT.

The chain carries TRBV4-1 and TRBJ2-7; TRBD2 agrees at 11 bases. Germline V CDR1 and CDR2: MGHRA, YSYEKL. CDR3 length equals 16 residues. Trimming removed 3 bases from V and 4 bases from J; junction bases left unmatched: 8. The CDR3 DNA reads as TGCGCCAGCAGCCAGACCGAAGTAGCGGGAGGGTACGAGCAGTACTTC. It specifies CASSQTEVAGGYEQYF.

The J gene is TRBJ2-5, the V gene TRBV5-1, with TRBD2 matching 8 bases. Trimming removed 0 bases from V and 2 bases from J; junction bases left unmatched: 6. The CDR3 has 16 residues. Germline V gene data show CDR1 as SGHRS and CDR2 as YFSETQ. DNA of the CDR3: TGCGCCAGCAGCTTGGCTCAGACTAGCGAACAAGAGACCCAGTACTTC. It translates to CASSLAQTSEQETQYF.

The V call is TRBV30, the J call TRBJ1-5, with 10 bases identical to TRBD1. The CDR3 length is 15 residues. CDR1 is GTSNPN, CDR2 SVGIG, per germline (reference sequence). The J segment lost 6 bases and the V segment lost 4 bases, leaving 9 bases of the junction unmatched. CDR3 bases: TGTGCCTGGACCCCGGGACAGGGGAAACCTCAGCCCCAGCATTTT. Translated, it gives CAWTPGQGKPQPQHF.

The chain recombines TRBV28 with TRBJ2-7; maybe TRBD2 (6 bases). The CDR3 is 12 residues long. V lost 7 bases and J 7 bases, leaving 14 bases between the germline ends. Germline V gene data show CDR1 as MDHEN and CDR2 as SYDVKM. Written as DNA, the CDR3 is TGTGCCAGCAAGGAGGGGATGGGGGAGCAGTACTTC. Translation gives CASKEGMGEQYF.

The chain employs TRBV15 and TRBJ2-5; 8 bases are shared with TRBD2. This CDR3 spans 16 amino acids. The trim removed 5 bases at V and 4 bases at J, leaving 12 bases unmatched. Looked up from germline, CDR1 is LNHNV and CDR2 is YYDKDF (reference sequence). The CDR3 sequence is CATSPNGGDTSETQYF. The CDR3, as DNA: TGTGCCACCAGCCCCAACGGGGGGGACACCTCAGAGACCCAGTACTTC.

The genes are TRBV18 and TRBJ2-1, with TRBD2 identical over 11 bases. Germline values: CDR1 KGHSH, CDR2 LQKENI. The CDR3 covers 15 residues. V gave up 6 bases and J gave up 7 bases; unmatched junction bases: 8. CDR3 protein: CASSSLAGAGNEQFF. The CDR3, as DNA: TGTGCCAGCTCGTCACTAGCGGGAGCGGGGAATGAGCAGTTCTTC.

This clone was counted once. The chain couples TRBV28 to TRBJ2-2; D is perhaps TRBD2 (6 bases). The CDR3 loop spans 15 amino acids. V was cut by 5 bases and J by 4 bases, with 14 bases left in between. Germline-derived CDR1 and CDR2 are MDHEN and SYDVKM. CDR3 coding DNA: TGTGCCAGCAGTAGACTAGTTTTCCCCACCGGGGAGCTGTTTTTT. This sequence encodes CASSRLVFPTGELFF.